This TCR beta chain was found in a study of blood T cell repertoires in COVID-19. Study context: The origin of the acute and convalescent COVID-19 samples was the United States, Italy and Spain.

Measured with immunoSEQ multiplex PCR; TCRdb has only the in-frame clones, and not every one. The table has 350,000 to 400,000 clones, approximately 89% seen once. Trimming took 2 bases from V and 4 from J; bases not matched to a gene: 3. This CDR3 spans 14 amino acids. The germline V gene encodes CDR1 SGHRS and CDR2 YFSETQ. The clonotype comes from a woman aged 40 to 55 who had been exposed to COVID-19. The specimen sequenced was PBMCs or T cells enriched from blood (not recorded which). This rearrangement joins TRBV5-1 to TRBJ1-2, with 9 nucleotides matching TRBD1. The CDR3 reads CASSLLDRGYGYTF. The CDR3 nucleotides read TGCGCCAGCAGCTTACTGGACAGGGGCTATGGCTACACCTTC.